This T cell receptor (beta chain) was captured in a study of blood T cell repertoires in COVID-19. Study at large: T cells, B-cell-depleted T cells, or PBMCs provided the cDNA or gDNA that served as material.

The CDR3 runs 13 residues. The V gene's germline CDR1 is KGHDR and CDR2 SFDVKD. V lost 9 bases and J 4 bases, leaving 12 bases between the germline ends. It was during active infection that Seattle patients were enrolled and then longitudinally followed. Source study methods: Nucleated cell counts were estimated from reference gene primer amplification. Assay used: immunoSEQ multiplex PCR; TCRdb lists only in-frame clones, some missing. The V and J calls and the clone size are those of that table, but D and trimming were determined from the DNA. The repertoire has approximately 150,000 clones, 84% of them found once; the top ten carry around 2.9%.

The J gene is TRBJ1-3, the V gene TRBV24-1; possibly TRBD1 for D (5 bases). The clonotype originates from a woman of 80 years or more with COVID-19, enrolled during active disease. Material for sequencing was peripheral blood. In nucleotides, the CDR3 is TGTGCCACCCGCGGGGGTTCGGGAAACACCATATATTTT. It is translated as CATRGGSGNTIYF.